The 20 T cell receptor beta chains below all came from one sample that was sequenced in a study of blood T cells in healthy people across ages. It was with a sample-barcoded 5' primer and a J-beta primer mix that a second PCR of about 6 to 12 cycles was run. TCRdb re-derived calls from the 5' RACE reads in MiXCR, one entry per CDR3 protein. The data hold about 650,000 distinct CDR3 sequences, with less than 40% observed a single time. The sequencing input was blood. These receptors all come from a woman aged 80 or over in good health.

This clonotype was detected ten times or more. The chain couples TRBV3-1 to TRBJ1-2, with TRBD1 as a possible D gene (6 bases). Trimming removed 1 base at V and 8 bases at J, with 14 bases between. CDR1 LGHDT and CDR2 YNNKEL come from the germline V gene (reference sequence). This CDR3 has 14 amino acids. The CDR3 here is CASSQAGETGGYTF. As DNA, the CDR3 is TGTGCCAGCAGCCAAGCAGGGGAAACAGGAGGCTACACCTTC.

This sequence joins TRBV6-1 and TRBJ2-1; 9 bases line up with TRBD1. The CDR3 length is 20 residues. Per germline, CDR1 MNHNS and CDR2 SASEGT. V lost 6 bases to trimming and J lost 4 bases; unmatched junction nucleotides: 22. The CDR3 nucleotides read TGTGCCAGCAGCCGACCTTTGGCCCCGGGACAGGGAAAAGGGTACAATGAGCAGTTCTTC. It codes for CASSRPLAPGQGKGYNEQFF.

The CDR3 sequence: CASSRRDSYSPLHF. CDR3 nucleotide sequence: TGTGCCAGCAGCCGCCGGGACAGCTATTCACCCCTCCACTTT. This chain uses TRBV3-1 with TRBJ1-6; 7 bases match TRBD1. CDR1 and CDR2 (germline): LGHDT, YNNKEL (reference sequence). Trimming at V came to 4 bases and at J to 8 bases, leaving 5 bases not matched to a gene. The CDR3 length is 14 residues.

This clonotype was recorded many times. This chain joins TRBV6-6 and TRBJ2-3; D is possibly TRBD1 (6 bases). The CDR3 covers 16 residues. The V and J ends lost 2 bases and 3 bases respectively, with 15 bases between them. Germline CDR1 reads MNHNY; CDR2 reads SVGAGI (reference sequence). The CDR3 sequence: CASSYGTSLGTDTQYF. The CDR3 region has the DNA TGTGCCAGCAGTTACGGGACAAGCCTAGGAACAGATACGCAGTATTTT.

This clonotype was seen ten or more times. The CDR3 loop reads CASTERRQGASGANVLTF. As DNA, the CDR3 is TGTGCCAGCACCGAACGAAGACAGGGAGCCTCTGGGGCCAACGTCCTGACTTTC. This chain joins TRBV6-1 and TRBJ2-6; 7 bases agree with TRBD1. Germline assignment: CDR1 MNHNS and CDR2 SASEGT. After removal of 7 bases from V and 0 bases from J, the junction contained 12 bases not matched to a gene. This CDR3 region has 18 residues.

J is TRBJ2-3 and V is TRBV7-2; D unresolved. The germline V gene has CDR1 SGHTA and CDR2 FQGNSA. The CDR3 runs to 14 residues. The V end was cut by 5 bases, the J end by 6 bases, with 15 bases between. The chain's CDR3 is CASSPPGLGDTQYF. For the CDR3, the DNA is TGTGCCAGCAGCCCACCGGGTCTAGGGGATACGCAGTATTTT. Using reference TRBV7-2 and TRBJ2-3 for the parts outside the CDR3, the full variable domain is GAGVSQSPSNKVTEKGKDVELRCDPISGHTALYWYRQSLGQGLEFLIYFQGNSAPDKSGLPSDRFSAERTGGSVSTLTIQRTQQEDSAVYLCASSPPGLGDTQYFGPGTRLTVL.

The chain carries TRBV7-9 and TRBJ1-4; the D is unclear. Germline V gives CDR1 SEHNR, CDR2 FQNEAQ (reference sequence). V gave up 2 bases and J gave up 6 bases, with 13 bases separating them. The CDR3 has 15 residues. The CDR3 loop is CASSLNGQAYEKLFF. The DNA for the CDR3 is TGTGCCAGCAGCTTAAACGGGCAAGCTTATGAAAAACTGTTTTTT.

The sample holds many counts of this clonotype. The J gene is TRBJ2-5, the V gene TRBV5-1, with a possible D match to TRBD2 (6 bases). Trimming shortened V by 0 bases and J by 5 bases, and 23 bases separated the two germline ends. Germline V gene data show CDR1 as SGHRS and CDR2 as YFSETQ. The CDR3 runs to 18 residues. CDR3 protein: CASSLEVGTLGTRETQYF. CDR3 DNA: TGCGCCAGCAGCTTGGAGGTGGGGACTCTGGGAACGAGGGAGACCCAGTACTTC.

This clonotype was detected a few times. The chain links TRBV6-6 to TRBJ1-1; D unclear. The CDR3 totals 13 residues. The V end lost 4 bases, the J end lost 4 bases, and 10 bases lay between the germline ends. The germline CDR1 and CDR2 sequences are MNHNY and SVGAGI (reference sequence). The CDR3 sequence: CASSFIQGTEAFF. In DNA, the CDR3 is TGTGCCAGCAGTTTTATCCAAGGCACTGAAGCTTTCTTT.

This chain connects TRBV6-1 to TRBJ2-3; D is uncertain. In germline, CDR1 is MNHNS, CDR2 SASEGT. The V gene lost 2 bases and the J gene lost 2 bases, with 5 bases spanning the gap. The CDR3 spans 13 residues. The CDR3 DNA sequence: TGTGCCAGCAGTGAATGGAACACAGATACGCAGTATTTT. Its translation is CASSEWNTDTQYF.

The CDR3 sequence: CASSTGTGGPLSYGYTF. Written as DNA, the CDR3 is TGTGCCAGCAGCACCGGGACAGGGGGACCCCTCAGCTATGGCTACACCTTC. The V gene is TRBV5-4, the J gene TRBJ1-2, with 11 bases lining up with TRBD1. Trimming at V came to 4 bases and at J to 4 bases, leaving 12 bases not matched to a gene. The CDR3 length is 17 residues. Germline CDR1 and CDR2: SGHNT and YYREEE (reference sequence).

This clonotype was seen repeatedly, ten times or more. The chain couples TRBV3-1 to TRBJ2-7; maybe TRBD1 (5 bases). CDR3 size: 14 residues. The germline CDR1 and CDR2 sequences are LGHDT and YNNKEL (reference sequence). V gave up 4 bases and J gave up 0 bases, with 10 bases separating them. CDR3 nucleotides: TGTGCCAGCAGCCCAGGGCCGAGCTCCTACGAGCAGTACTTC. It encodes CASSPGPSSYEQYF.

For this clonotype: A single base separates this from a much larger clone, so it may be a read error. The chain uses TRBV20-1 and TRBJ2-5; D is possibly TRBD1 (6 bases). The J call may be wrong; the DNA end is better matched by TRBJ2-7. The CDR3 spans 13 residues. Looked up from germline, CDR1 is DFQATT and CDR2 is SNEGSKA (reference sequence). Here the CDR3 reads CSASTDSLGEQYF. CDR3 nucleotides: TGCAGTGCATCCACGGACAGTCTGGGCGAGCAGTACTTC.

This clonotype was seen only once. The rearrangement links TRBV20-1 to TRBJ2-7; tentatively, D is TRBD2 (5 bases). The CDR3 loop spans 10 amino acids. The ends were cut back, 5 bases at V and 4 bases at J, with 6 bases in the middle. Per germline, CDR1 DFQATT and CDR2 SNEGSKA (reference sequence). The CDR3 region has the DNA TGCAGTGCTGGGGAGTACGAGCAGTACTTC. Protein: CSAGEYEQYF.

This clonotype was found a few times. Sequence at one end of the junction differs from germline and may be a read error. V gene TRBV19 combines with J gene TRBJ1-5; D unresolved. The CDR3 is 16 residues long. Per germline, CDR1 LNHDA and CDR2 SQIVND (reference sequence). The CDR3 region is CASSIDAATSNQPRHF. CDR3 DNA: TGTGCCAGTAGTATAGACGCCGCGACCAGCAATCAGCCCCGGCATTTT. Full variable domain (remainder filled in from reference TRBV19 and TRBJ1-5): DGGITQSPKYLFRKEGQNVTLSCEQNLNHDAMYWYRQDPGQGLRLIYYSQIVNDFQKGDIAEGYSVSREKKESFPLTVTSAQKNPTAFYLCASSIDAATSNQPRHFGDGTRLSIL.

This clonotype was detected only once. This may be a read error: a much more frequent sequence differs by one nucleotide. The chain combines TRBV27 with TRBJ2-5; weak D call: TRBD1 (6 bases). Trimming removed 2 bases from V and 5 bases from J, with 15 bases in between. This CDR3 comprises 15 residues. Germline CDR1 reads MNHEY; CDR2 reads SMNVEV (reference sequence). The CDR3 DNA is TGTGCCAGCAGTTTAGCAGGGGCCGTCCGGGAGACCCAGTACTTC. Its translation: CASSLAGAVRETQYF.

The genes are TRBV15 and TRBJ1-1, with 7 bases identical to TRBD1. V dropped 0 bases and J dropped 1; count of bases not matched to a gene: 2. Per the germline V gene, CDR1 is LNHNV and CDR2 is YYDKDF (reference sequence). CDR3 length: 15 residues. In DNA form, the CDR3 reads TGTGCCACCAGCAGAGAGACAGGGACGAACACTGAAGCTTTCTTT. Translating gives CATSRETGTNTEAFF.

This clonotype was seen repeatedly, ten times or more. The chain combines TRBV20-1 with TRBJ2-5; perhaps TRBD1 as D (6 bases). Germline V gene data show CDR1 as DFQATT and CDR2 as SNEGSKA (reference sequence). CDR3 length: 14 amino acids. Trimming pared 5 bases from V and 2 bases from J, leaving 15 bases between. The CDR3 here is CSAYPDRLQETQYF. For the CDR3, the DNA is TGCAGTGCTTACCCCGACAGGCTACAAGAGACCCAGTACTTC.

With respect to this clonotype: No conserved phenylalanine or tryptophan ends this CDR3, so it is likely a read error. V gene TRBV2 combines with J gene TRBJ1-5; D remains ambiguous. Trimming took off 3 bases at V and 4 bases at J, with 10 bases between the two ends. CDR1 and CDR2 (germline): SNHLY, FYNNEI. The CDR3 length is 14 residues. Written as DNA, the CDR3 is TGTGCCAGCAGTGAGCCCCCGGCAAATCAGCCCCAGCATTGT. Its translation: CASSEPPANQPQHC.

This clonotype has only one observation. V usage is TRBV7-2 and J usage is TRBJ2-1; D may be TRBD1 (6 bases). The V end was cut by 1 base, the J end by 3 bases, with 10 bases between. This CDR3 contains 15 residues. Germline CDR1 reads SGHTA; CDR2 reads FQGNSA. CDR3 coding DNA: TGTGCCAGCAGCTTAGAAGGACAGCACTACAATGAGCAGTTCTTC. Encoded protein: CASSLEGQHYNEQFF.